This T cell receptor (beta chain) was identified in a study of response to subunit inactivated influenza vaccine. Study conclusions and caveats: Authors suggested seasonal influenza vaccinations each recruit few new T cells.

The CDR3 totals 13 residues. Trimming removed 2 bases at V and 7 bases at J, with 15 bases between. The germline V gene encodes CDR1 DFQATT and CDR2 SNEGSKA (reference sequence). This clonotype was counted a few times. What it binds is not known. TCRdb passed the RT-PCR reads through MiXCR, listing each CDR3 protein once. The data contain about 480,000 distinct CDR3 sequences, over 10% of them singletons. The clonotype was recovered from a man aged 45-60 years who received an inactivated influenza vaccine. This chain uses TRBV20-1 with TRBJ2-7; D unresolved. Sequenced material: PBMCs from blood, taken roughly 46 days after vaccination. CDR3 in amino acids: CSARPDPTREQYF. The CDR3 bases are TGCAGTGCTAGACCCGACCCCACCCGGGAGCAGTACTTC.